These 7 T cell receptor beta chains were sequenced from one sample in a study of cytomegalovirus exposure and HLA in healthy donors. The PCR used 60 Vbeta and 13 Jbeta primers. This table comes from immunoSEQ multiplex PCR, and its TCRdb copy is limited to in-frame clones, with some not included. The sample lists 160,000 or so clones; 80% were seen once. The specimen sequenced was PBMCs. Receptors were obtained from a male donor in good health and CMV-seropositive.

As for this clone: The junction shows a germline mismatch at one end, possibly a read error. The DNA for the CDR3 is TGTTCCAGCAGCCCGCGGACAGGCTTCGGGTACGAGCAGTACTTC. Translation gives CSSSPRTGFGYEQYF. This rearrangement joins TRBV7-9 to TRBJ2-7; TRBD1 matches 7 bases. The CDR3 loop spans 15 amino acids. Looked up from germline, CDR1 is SEHNR and CDR2 is FQNEAQ (reference sequence).

The chain carries TRBV11-2 and TRBJ1-1; TRBD1 might be the D (6 bases). Looked up from germline, CDR1 is SGHAT and CDR2 is FQNNGV. The CDR3 is 15 residues long. The ends were cut back, 4 bases at V and 0 bases at J, with 12 bases in the middle. The CDR3 here is CASSSLQGLNTEAFF. Here the CDR3 DNA reads TGTGCCAGCAGCTCCCTACAGGGTCTGAACACTGAAGCTTTCTTT.

CDR3 coding DNA: TGTGCCAGCAGCCCCCCCCCTTTTAACACCGGGGAGCTGTTTTTT. It translates to CASSPPPFNTGELFF. The rearrangement uses TRBV9 and TRBJ2-2; no firm D call. Germline CDR1 and CDR2: SGDLS and YYNGEE. This CDR3 comprises 15 residues. V was shortened by 4 bases and J by 2 bases, with 12 bases between the two germline ends.

This chain links TRBV5-4 with TRBJ2-1; TRBD1 might be the D (5 bases). CDR1 is SGHNT and CDR2 is YYREEE in the germline V gene (reference sequence). V was trimmed by 4 bases and J by 10 bases, leaving 15 bases between them. There are 13 residues in the CDR3. The CDR3 DNA follows: TGTGCCAGCAGCCCGCGGCAGGGTCGGGAGCAGTTCTTC. Translating gives CASSPRQGREQFF.

The chain combines TRBV7-2 with TRBJ1-1; D not certain. Germline CDR1 is SGHTA and CDR2 is FQGNSA. V gave up 3 bases and J gave up 5 bases, with 13 bases separating them. CDR3 length: 14 residues. The CDR3 DNA reads as TGTGCCAGCAGCTTGGACCTGTCGGGGACTGAAGCTTTCTTT. Encoded protein: CASSLDLSGTEAFF.

This rearrangement joins TRBV7-2 to TRBJ1-1, with a possible D match to TRBD1 (6 bases). V was clipped by 3 bases and J by 6 bases, with 11 bases between them. The CDR3 is made up of 13 amino acids. The germline gives CDR1 SGHTA, CDR2 FQGNSA. CDR3 sequence: CASSFRGAPEAFF. CDR3 bases: TGTGCCAGCAGCTTTCGGGGGGCCCCTGAAGCTTTCTTT.

This clone has a single count. The chain joins TRBV15 to TRBJ1-2; TRBD1 might be the D (5 bases). Germline CDR1 reads LNHNV; CDR2 reads YYDKDF (reference sequence). V lost 2 bases, J lost 3 bases, and 13 bases lay in between. The CDR3 is 15 residues long. The CDR3 spells CATSRPSGGHYGYTF. CDR3 DNA sequence: TGTGCCACCAGCAGACCCTCCGGGGGTCACTATGGCTACACCTTC.